One sample yielded the 24 T cell receptor beta chains listed below, sequenced in a study of OX40 agonist ivuxolimab in advanced cancers. TCRdb's table, derived via immunoSEQ multiplex PCR, lists solely in-frame clones and lacks some. The repertoire holds 65,000 to 95,000 clones, 80% to 90% seen once, with roughly 0.19% in the top ten. Sample: CD4+ or CD8+ T cells sorted from blood, taken in a trial of the OX40 agonist ivuxolimab. The receptor source for this set is an adult with an advanced solid tumor such as melanoma, head and neck, liver or kidney cancer.

The chain employs TRBV7-3 and TRBJ1-2; D is uncertain. Germline V gene data show CDR1 as SGHTA and CDR2 as FQGTGA. The CDR3 consists of 16 residues. The V end lost 0 bases, the J end lost 8 bases, and 19 bases lay between the germline ends. The CDR3 DNA reads as TGTGCCAGCAGCTTAACCCCTCCGGAGCAGACGGGCGGCTACACCTTC. Translation gives CASSLTPPEQTGGYTF.

V usage is TRBV21-1 and J usage is TRBJ1-1. TRBV21-1 counts as a pseudogene. The CDR3 loop spans 16 amino acids. CDR3 protein: CASSKTQGPGNTEAFF. Written as DNA, the CDR3 is TGTGCCAGCAGCAAAACCCAGGGACCTGGGAACACTGAAGCTTTCTTT.

The chain links TRBV11-1 to TRBJ1-3; D perhaps matches TRBD1 (5 bases). The CDR3 covers 15 residues. Germline-derived CDR1 and CDR2 are SGHAT and FQDESV (reference sequence). The V and J ends lost 5 bases and 0 bases respectively, with 11 bases between them. CDR3 sequence reads: CASSPPGFSGNTIYF. The CDR3 DNA sequence: TGTGCCAGCAGCCCGCCAGGGTTCTCTGGAAACACCATATATTTT.

The V call is TRBV7-8, the J call TRBJ1-2; D gene unclear. The CDR3 is 13 amino acids. The germline gives CDR1 SGHVS, CDR2 FQNEAQ. V lost 5 bases, J lost 8 bases, and 15 bases lay in between. In nucleotides, the CDR3 is TGTGCCAGCAGCCCCGGGGATACTAGAGGCTACACCTTC. Protein sequence: CASSPGDTRGYTF.

The chain links TRBV10-1 to TRBJ2-5; TRBD1 is a possible D gene (7 bases). The CDR3 is made up of 14 amino acids. Germline V gene lookup returns CDR1 WNHNN and CDR2 SYGVQD (reference sequence). Trimming removed 0 bases from V and 5 bases from J, with 10 bases in between. The CDR3 nucleotides are TGCGCCAGCAGTGAGTCCAGGGGGAGGGAGACCCAGTACTTC. Protein: CASSESRGRETQYF.

The V call is TRBV6-4, the J call TRBJ2-7, with unresolved D. Germline CDR1 reads MRHNA; CDR2 reads SNTAGT. The V end was cut by 10 bases, the J end by 1 base, with 14 bases between. The CDR3 totals 13 residues. The chain's CDR3 is CATEASESYEQYV. CDR3 nucleotide sequence: TGTGCCACCGAGGCCAGTGAATCCTACGAGCAGTACGTC.

V and J are TRBV7-9 and TRBJ2-5; D unclear. In germline, CDR1 is SEHNR, CDR2 FQNEAQ (reference sequence). V dropped 1 base and J dropped 2 bases, with 14 bases sitting between them. This CDR3 spans 16 amino acids. This chain's CDR3 is CASSLGQMALQETQYF. The CDR3 coding sequence is TGTGCCAGCAGCTTAGGTCAAATGGCACTTCAAGAGACCCAGTACTTC.

CDR3 sequence (DNA): TGTGCCAGCAGCTTCGACGGGAACACTGAAGCTTTCTTT. This codes for CASSFDGNTEAFF. V usage is TRBV7-9 and J usage is TRBJ1-1; D is unclear. The CDR3 totals 13 residues. Trimming pared 3 bases from V and 1 base from J, leaving 6 bases between. Germline V gene sequence: CDR1 SEHNR, CDR2 FQNEAQ (reference sequence).

In this sample, this clone turned up once. The junction departs from germline at one end; a sequencing error may be responsible. This chain uses TRBV9 with TRBJ2-1; 10 positions agree with TRBD2. Germline assignment: CDR1 SGDLS and CDR2 YYNGEE. CDR3 length equals 12 residues. CDR3 residues: CASSNLAGASIF. DNA of the CDR3: TGTGCCAGCAGCAATCTAGCGGGAGCCTCGATCTTC.

The chain is built from TRBV7-8 and TRBJ2-7, with TRBD1 as a possible D gene (6 bases). The CDR3 sequence is 15 residues long. Germline V gives CDR1 SGHVS, CDR2 FQNEAQ. V lost 8 bases and J 0 bases, leaving 17 bases between the germline ends. CDR3 in DNA: TGTGCCAGCTGTGGGGGCTACAGGGTCTCCTACGAGCAGTACTTC. As protein: CASCGGYRVSYEQYF.

The chain joins TRBV28 to TRBJ1-5, with a weak D call TRBD1 (5 bases). Germline V gene lookup returns CDR1 MDHEN and CDR2 SYDVKM. This CDR3 comprises 15 residues. V dropped 4 bases and J dropped 7 bases, with 17 bases sitting between them. As DNA, the CDR3 is TGTGCCAGCAGTTCCCCGGGACGGCCATTACAGCCCCAGCATTTT. Translated: CASSSPGRPLQPQHF.

The chain couples TRBV28 to TRBJ2-7; D possibly corresponds to TRBD2 (5 bases). V dropped 10 bases and J dropped 2 bases, with 15 bases sitting between them. The CDR3 covers 13 residues. Germline V CDR1 and CDR2: MDHEN, SYDVKM. The chain's CDR3 is CATLSEAPYEQYF. The CDR3 DNA sequence: TGTGCCACCCTATCGGAGGCTCCCTACGAGCAGTACTTC.

The chain joins TRBV6-1 to TRBJ1-2; TRBD1 agrees at 9 bases. CDR1 and CDR2 (germline): MNHNS, SASEGT. This CDR3 is 16 amino acids long. V lost 4 bases and J lost 4; bases outside the gene matches: 10. The CDR3 DNA reads as TGTGCCAGCAGTGCCGCCGGGACAGGGTCCTTCTATGGCTACACCTTC. Translation: CASSAAGTGSFYGYTF.

The rearrangement links TRBV5-6 to TRBJ2-7; D is ambiguous. V lost 1 base, J lost 3 bases, and 11 bases lay in between. CDR1 and CDR2 from the germline V gene are SGHDT and YYEEEE. There are 14 residues in the CDR3. The CDR3 loop is CASSLLALGYEQYV. The CDR3 DNA reads TGTGCCAGCAGCTTGTTGGCACTGGGCTACGAGCAGTACGTC.

CDR3 sequence reads: CASSLFSSGGEGQPQHF. The CDR3 DNA reads TGTGCCAGCAGTTTATTTTCTTCCGGGGGAGAAGGACAGCCCCAGCATTTT. V and J are TRBV27 and TRBJ1-5; TRBD1 is a possible D gene (5 bases). CDR3 length: 17 residues. CDR1 and CDR2 (germline): MNHEY, SMNVEV (reference sequence). The V gene lost 1 base and the J gene lost 7 bases, with 20 bases spanning the gap.

The chain has TRBV5-1 and TRBJ1-4; D unclear. The germline V gene encodes CDR1 SGHRS and CDR2 YFSETQ. CDR3 size: 15 residues. V lost 0 bases and J 5 bases, leaving 11 bases between the germline ends. CDR3 sequence: CASSLGAGVNEKLFF. In DNA, the CDR3 is TGCGCCAGCAGCTTGGGGGCCGGCGTGAATGAAAAACTGTTTTTT.

The CDR3 sequence: CASSPRQGTDTQYF. The CDR3, as DNA: TGTGCCAGCTCACCACGTCAGGGAACAGATACGCAGTATTTT. V usage is TRBV18 and J usage is TRBJ2-3; tentative D call: TRBD1 (5 bases). V was clipped by 1 base and J by 3 bases, with 8 bases between them. This CDR3 is 14 amino acids long. Germline CDR1 and CDR2: KGHSH and LQKENI.

V is TRBV6-1 and J is TRBJ2-1, with D perhaps TRBD2 (5 bases). The germline V and J ends were trimmed by 5 bases and 0 bases, with 11 bases remaining between them. This CDR3 is 15 amino acids long. Germline V CDR1 and CDR2: MNHNS, SASEGT. As DNA, the CDR3 is TGTGCCAGCAGTTTTAGCGCGTCCTCCTACAATGAGCAGTTCTTC. This translates into CASSFSASSYNEQFF.

V gene TRBV18 combines with J gene TRBJ2-1; D remains unclear. The CDR3 loop spans 11 amino acids. Germline V gene lookup returns CDR1 KGHSH and CDR2 LQKENI. With 3 bases removed from V and 9 bases from J, the gap between germline ends came to 6 bases. The CDR3 loop reads CASSPESEQFF. The CDR3 region has the DNA TGTGCCAGCTCACCGGAGTCTGAGCAGTTCTTC.

This chain joins TRBV18 and TRBJ1-4; D is ambiguous. The V gene's germline CDR1 is KGHSH and CDR2 LQKENI. Trimming removed 1 base at V and 1 base at J, with 7 bases between. The length of the CDR3 is 15 residues. CDR3: CASSPQAGTNEKLFF. Here the CDR3 DNA reads TGTGCCAGCTCACCACAGGCAGGAACTAATGAAAAACTGTTTTTT.

J is TRBJ1-1 and V is TRBV27, with D possibly matching TRBD1 (6 bases). Trimming removed 1 base at V and 1 base at J, with 10 bases between. The V gene's germline CDR1 is MNHEY and CDR2 SMNVEV (reference sequence). There are 15 residues in the CDR3. The DNA for the CDR3 is TGTGCCAGCAGTTTATATGGACAGCGGAACACTGAAGCTTTCTTT. Its protein is CASSLYGQRNTEAFF.

The genes are TRBV5-1 and TRBJ1-3; D remains unclear. The CDR3 totals 15 residues. Germline-derived CDR1 and CDR2 are SGHRS and YFSETQ. Trimming stripped 4 bases from V and 0 bases from J, with 11 bases between. The CDR3, as DNA: TGCGCCAGCAGCGCGGACGGTATCTCTGGAAACACCATATATTTT. Its protein is CASSADGISGNTIYF.

The chain employs TRBV2 and TRBJ2-7; D might be TRBD1 (5 bases). V was shortened by 2 bases and J by 3 bases, with 5 bases between the two germline ends. The germline CDR1 and CDR2 sequences are SNHLY and FYNNEI. CDR3 length: 12 residues. The CDR3 loop reads CASSEQGYEQYV. In DNA, the CDR3 is TGTGCCAGCAGTGAACAGGGCTACGAGCAGTACGTC.

The rearrangement uses TRBV5-4 and TRBJ2-3, with 8 bases matching TRBD2. CDR3 size: 15 residues. Germline assignment: CDR1 SGHNT and CDR2 YYREEE (reference sequence). V shed 4 bases and J 2 bases; nucleotides not matched to a gene: 6. The CDR3 nucleotides are TGTGCCAGCAGCCTAACTAGCGGTTACACAGATACGCAGTATTTT. Translation: CASSLTSGYTDTQYF.